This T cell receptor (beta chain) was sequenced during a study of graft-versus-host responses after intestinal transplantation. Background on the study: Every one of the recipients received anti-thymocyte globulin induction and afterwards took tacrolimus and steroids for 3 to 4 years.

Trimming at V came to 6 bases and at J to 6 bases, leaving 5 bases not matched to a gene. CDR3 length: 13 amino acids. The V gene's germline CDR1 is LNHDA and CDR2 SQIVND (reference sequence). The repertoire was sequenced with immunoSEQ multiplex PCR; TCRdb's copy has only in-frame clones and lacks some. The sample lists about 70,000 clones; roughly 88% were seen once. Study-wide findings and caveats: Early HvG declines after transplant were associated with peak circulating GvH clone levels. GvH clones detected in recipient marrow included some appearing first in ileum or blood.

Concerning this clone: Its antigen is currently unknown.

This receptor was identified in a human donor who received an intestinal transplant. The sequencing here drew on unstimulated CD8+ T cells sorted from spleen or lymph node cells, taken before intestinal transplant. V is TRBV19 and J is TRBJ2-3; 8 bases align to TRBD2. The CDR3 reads CASSGVAGDTQYF. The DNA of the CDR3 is TGTGCCAGTAGCGGGGTAGCGGGGGATACGCAGTATTTT. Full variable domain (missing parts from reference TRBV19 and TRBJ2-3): DGGITQSPKYLFRKEGQNVTLSCEQNLNHDAMYWYRQDPGQGLRLIYYSQIVNDFQKGDIAEGYSVSREKKESFPLTVTSAQKNPTAFYLCASSGVAGDTQYFGPGTRLTVL.